The source of this TCR beta chain is a study of T cell responses to AZD1222 COVID-19 vaccine. The protocol was immunoSEQ multiplex PCR, while the TCRdb copy is restricted to in-frame clones and leaves out a portion. The table records 150,000 to 170,000 clones, about 87% of them present only once. Remarks on this clone: Antigen: not known.

Study-wide findings and caveats: Clonal diversity was possibly underestimated; the donors were predominantly white British and more often female.

Unmatched junction bases numbered 5, after V lost 6 bases and J lost 5 bases. CDR1 KGHDR and CDR2 SFDVKD come from the germline V gene. The CDR3 totals 13 residues. This sample comprised peripheral blood, obtained on day 0 of AZD1222 vaccination. The chain employs TRBV24-1 and TRBJ1-2; 7 bases fit TRBD1. This TCR came from an adult in good health. CDR3 residues: CATSQTGVYGYTF. CDR3 nucleotide sequence: TGTGCCACCAGTCAAACAGGGGTTTATGGCTACACCTTC.